The TCR beta chain described here comes from a study of regulatory T cells in long-lasting Graves disease (dated by TCRdb to the early 2020s). With respect to the entire study: Antithyroid drugs had been taken for less than 3 months by newly diagnosed Graves' disease patients. Peripheral blood TCR sequencing and RNA sequencing compared persistent Graves' disease patients with newly diagnosed Graves' disease patients. The study took place in China and was registered as a clinical trial. A total of around 35 samples underwent TCR sequencing, from about 13 patients with persistent Graves' disease and 20 patients with newly diagnosed Graves' disease.

This clonotype was observed a few times. Its binding antigen is unknown. No much larger clonotype is one base removed from it; base qualities were not supplied. General conclusions and limits of the study: Sequencing and analysis were limited to the TCR beta chain. A larger number of public clonotypes was shared among persistent patients (about 2,700) than among newly diagnosed patients (about 990). The authors noted that the small sample size was a limitation that may lower accuracy. The study examined only peripheral blood because the primary lesion, thyroid tissue, could not be accessed. Persistent Graves' disease patients showed lower TCR Shannon entropy and fewer highly expanded clones than newly diagnosed patients, suggesting clonal expansion.

Libraries were constructed by multiplex PCR. Sequencing relied on an Illumina HiSeq 4000. TCR beta libraries were built with iRepertoire HTBI primers and Arm-PCR amplification of CDR3 regions. Gel purification was performed on PCR products prior to sequencing. Per the original workflow: A total of 60 to 80 TRBV and 14 TRBJ segments were identified across samples and were used for gene usage analysis of CDR3 amino acid clonotypes. COPE and FqMerger were used to merge filtered high-quality paired reads into contigs. BLAST was used to align contigs to IMGT TRBV, TRBD and TRBJ reference genes, with CDR3 defined following IMGT. Clonotypes above 0.1% frequency were classified as highly expanded clones. Shannon entropy served as the measure of repertoire diversity, while the Gini coefficient captured V-J evenness. A clonotype was considered public if more than one individual shared it. TCRdb reworked the public reads: Q25 trimming with fastp, MiXCR clone assembly, productive beta chains retained. Duplicate CDR3 protein sequences are folded into a single record with the most common DNA and genes. These V and J calls are TCRdb output, not the study's own analysis. The sample yields 400,000 to 500,000 distinct CDR3 sequences; roughly 17% were counted once. The biggest ten clones account for about 23% of the sample.

Per the publication, the time point label means: newly diagnosed GD, antithyroid drugs for less than 3 months. For both TCR sequencing and RNA sequencing, RNA was extracted from PBMCs in TRIzol. The diagnosis of Graves' disease was made according to American Thyroid Association guidelines. Recruitment of patients was carried out at an endocrinology department in Xi'an, China. From each patient, around 9 milliliters of peripheral blood was collected into an EDTA anticoagulant tube. Ficoll Paque Plus density gradient separation was used to isolate PBMCs, and no additional T cell sorting was done. An Agilent 2100 Bioanalyzer and agarose gel were used to check RNA quality, and a NanoDrop 2000 was used to measure RNA concentration. In addition, the sample was reused for a study of T cells in Graves' hyperthyroidism and ophthalmopathy. As the second study states: Stable Graves' hyperthyroidism was defined as no progression to ophthalmopathy during 18 months of follow-up. The hyperthyroidism patients were between 18 and 65 years old and newly diagnosed, with a disease duration of less than 2 months. Any patient with an uncontrolled infection, another autoimmune disease, pregnancy or lactation was excluded. Clinical symptoms, serum thyroxine and TRAb, thyroid ultrasound, and orbital computed tomography formed the basis for the diagnoses. The first round of RT-PCR for the TCR CDR3 was performed with the HTBI primer set and the Qiagen OneStep RT-PCR kit. Most expanded thyroid clonotypes (frequency above 0.001) were also found in blood, which suggests that blood repertoires may mirror thyroid immune responses. A model built on a 13 V-J signature distinguished ophthalmopathy from stable hyperthyroidism, reaching over 85% sensitivity and about 81% specificity in cross-validation and 80%/75% in testing. In validation, the model predicted progression to ophthalmopathy a median of around six months before onset, with approximately 71% sensitivity and 72.22% specificity. A discovery cohort of approximately 100 patients, 43 with Graves' ophthalmopathy and over 55 with stable Graves' hyperthyroidism, was used to find distinguishing TCR V-J signatures. An independent validation cohort of around 19 hyperthyroidism patients and 15 or so patients who later progressed to ophthalmopathy tested prospective prediction of ophthalmopathy. The roughly 99 discovery patients were divided at random into training and test sets in a 7:3 ratio. Thyroid tissue and blood T-cell repertoires from six Graves' hyperthyroidism patients were also compared in the study. Following sampling, methimazole starting at 30 mg daily was given to hyperthyroidism patients, and high-dose intravenous methylprednisolone was given to ophthalmopathy patients. A second multiplex PCR round built the libraries, followed by size selection and purification. The libraries were sequenced on an Illumina HiSeq2000 using paired-end 100 bp reads. SOAPnuke was used to process the raw data, removing reads that contained adapters or uncalled bases, had a mean Phred below 15, or lacked an exact match to the constant primer or identifier. High-quality paired reads were merged using COPE v1.2.5, and each unique nucleotide sequence was defined as a clonotype. MiTCR v1.1 was used to align clonotypes to the IMGT TRBV, TRBD and TRBJ reference segments. Analysis was restricted to V-J combinations with a frequency above 0.0001, which covered 98% to 99.2% of repertoires. A TCS score was defined as the ratio of F50 (clonal expansion) to E x V (chaos), with BLOSUM62-based TCRdist applied between CDR3 peptides within each V-J. Welch's t-statistics and random forest reduced around 520 V-J features to around 14, which were used in a naive Bayes classifier (R e1071). No statistical method was used to fix the sample size in advance, and group allocation was not hidden from the investigators. According to the paper, TCR Vbeta CDR3 sequencing was carried out on 135 peripheral blood samples, which came from more than 40 ophthalmopathy, around 74 hyperthyroidism and roughly 17 progressor patients.

The receptor was derived from a woman aged 18-29 years with Graves disease. Donor details come from another sample of the same person, matched by shared clones. The starting material was peripheral blood mononuclear cells (PBMCs), obtained at new diagnosis, from a patient treated with antithyroid drugs.

The CDR3 region reads CSVQAGSNYEQYF. The DNA sequence is given as TGCAGCGTCCAAGCGGGATCGAACTACGAGCAGTACTTC. The chain was built from TRBV29-1 and TRBJ2-7; 7 of the junction bases match TRBD2. The CDR3 covers 13 residues, taking in both the cysteine and the phenylalanine. The sequence is cut down to CDR3 DNA, 39 bases in frame from base 1. Germline trimming amounts to 6 bases on V and 3 bases on J, with 8 as the count of junction bases outside the gene matches. From a lookup of the germline V gene, CDR1 and CDR2 are SQVTM and ANQGSEA.